These T cell receptor beta chains were read from a single sample in a study of blood T cell repertoires in COVID-19. Libraries were prepared by immunoSEQ multiplex PCR; TCRdb keeps only in-frame clonotypes and omits some of them. The sample yields 250,000 to 300,000 clones, about 89% seen once. Sequencing used PBMCs or T cells enriched from blood (not recorded which). Every receptor here comes from a human donor in a cohort exposed to, infected with or recovered from COVID-19 (not recorded which). The donor label of this sample is uncertain. CDR3s include the opening cysteine and the closing phenylalanine or tryptophan. A D gene is named only where the DNA matches it firmly. Clone sizes are given selectively: once, few, many, or a class where the clone is expanded.

cdr3_nt | cdr3_aa | clone_size | j_call | d_call | v_call
TGTGCCAGCAGACTACTAGCGGGGAACACAGATACGCAGTATTTT | CASRLLAGNTDTQYF | NA | TRBJ2-3 | TRBD2 | TRBV27
TGTGCCAGAAGCCCCCGGCTCCGGGACTGCACCCAGGAGAGCAATCAGCCCCAGCATTTT | CARSPRLRDCTQESNQPQHF | NA | TRBJ1-5 | NA | TRBV5-3
TGTGCCAGCAGTGACTCGCCGACAGGGGAGGCGGGCGAGCAGTACTTC | CASSDSPTGEAGEQYF | NA | TRBJ2-7 | TRBD1 | TRBV6-4
TGTGCCAGCAGCTTGGCCCGTCCGGAGGCCTTTCTCTATGGCTACACCTTC | CASSLARPEAFLYGYTF | NA | TRBJ1-2 | NA | TRBV5-6
TGTGCCAGCAGCCAACAGGGATTAGGGGGACATGGCTACACCTTC | CASSQQGLGGHGYTF | NA | TRBJ1-2 | NA | TRBV7-8
TGTGCCAGCAACCAGGGGGCGCGGTTTAGTGGCTACACCTTC | CASNQGARFSGYTF | NA | TRBJ1-2 | TRBD1 | TRBV6-5
TGCAGCGTTGAAGATAGGAACAGGGGAAGTGAAAAACTGTTTTTT | CSVEDRNRGSEKLFF | once | TRBJ1-4 | TRBD1 | TRBV29-1
TGTGCCAGCAGTGACTCCTCCCACCCGGACAGGAATCCAACCCCTGGAAACACCATATATTTT | CASSDSSHPDRNPTPGNTIYF | NA | TRBJ1-3 | TRBD1 | TRBV6-4
TGTGCCTGGAGTGTAGGGTTCACAGGAACAACTAACTATGGCTACACCTTC | CAWSVGFTGTTNYGYTF | NA | TRBJ1-2 | NA | TRBV30
TGTGCCAGCAGTGGCCTCCAGCGGGGGAGCTCCTACGAGCAGTACTTC | CASSGLQRGSSYEQYF | NA | TRBJ2-7 | TRBD2 | TRBV6-1
TGTGCCAGTAGTATTGGGTTAGGGGCCGCCTACGAGCAGTACTTC | CASSIGLGAAYEQYF | few | TRBJ2-7 | NA | TRBV19
TGTGCCAGCAGTCTTGCCTCGGGTCAGCCCCAGCATTTT | CASSLASGQPQHF | NA | TRBJ1-5 | NA | TRBV27
TGTGCCAGAAGCCCCGGACAGGAGGGCTATGGCTACACCTTC | CARSPGQEGYGYTF | NA | TRBJ1-2 | TRBD1 | TRBV5-3
TGTGCCAGCAGCTTAGCGCAAGGGGGAGAGCAGTACTTC | CASSLAQGGEQYF | NA | TRBJ2-7 | NA | TRBV7-9
TGTGCCACCAGTGACGCGGGGGATCAGCCCCAGCATTTT | CATSDAGDQPQHF | NA | TRBJ1-5 | NA | TRBV24-1
TGTGCCAGCAGCACCCAGAGGAATAATTCACCCCTCCACTTT | CASSTQRNNSPLHF | NA | TRBJ1-6 | NA | TRBV4-2
TGTGCCAGCAGCCGCCTAGCGGGGGCTAACACCGGGGAGCTGTTTTTT | CASSRLAGANTGELFF | once | TRBJ2-2 | TRBD2 | TRBV13
TGTGCCAGCATCGACAGGGAGACCTATGGCTACACCTTC | CASIDRETYGYTF | NA | TRBJ1-2 | TRBD1 | TRBV6-5
TGTGCCAGCAGCAAAACCGGAGGGTGTGGGGCCAACGTCCTGACTTTC | CASSKTGGCGANVLTF | NA | TRBJ2-6 | NA | TRBV21-1
TGTGCCAGCACCCCCGTAGGGGGCAGGACTGAAGCTTTCTTT | CASTPVGGRTEAFF | NA | TRBJ1-1 | TRBD1 | TRBV3-1/TRBV3-2
TGTGCCAGCAGTTCATACAGGAGCACAGATACGCAGTATTTT | CASSSYRSTDTQYF | NA | TRBJ2-3 | NA | TRBV28
TGTGCCAGCAGTCGGACAGGGCTGGATGGCTACACCTTC | CASSRTGLDGYTF | NA | TRBJ1-2 | TRBD1 | TRBV9
TGTGCCAGCAAGTACCGGACAGGGGTAATGAACACTGAAGCTTTCTTT | CASKYRTGVMNTEAFF | NA | TRBJ1-1 | TRBD1 | TRBV2
TGCGCCAGCAGCCCGGGACTAGCGGGGCTCTCGGAGCAGTTCTTC | CASSPGLAGLSEQFF | NA | TRBJ2-1 | TRBD2 | TRBV5-1
TGTGCCAGCAGCCAAGGGCTCTTGAGCGGGGGAAGCACAGATACGCAGTATTTT | CASSQGLLSGGSTDTQYF | NA | TRBJ2-3 | TRBD2 | TRBV3-1/TRBV3-2